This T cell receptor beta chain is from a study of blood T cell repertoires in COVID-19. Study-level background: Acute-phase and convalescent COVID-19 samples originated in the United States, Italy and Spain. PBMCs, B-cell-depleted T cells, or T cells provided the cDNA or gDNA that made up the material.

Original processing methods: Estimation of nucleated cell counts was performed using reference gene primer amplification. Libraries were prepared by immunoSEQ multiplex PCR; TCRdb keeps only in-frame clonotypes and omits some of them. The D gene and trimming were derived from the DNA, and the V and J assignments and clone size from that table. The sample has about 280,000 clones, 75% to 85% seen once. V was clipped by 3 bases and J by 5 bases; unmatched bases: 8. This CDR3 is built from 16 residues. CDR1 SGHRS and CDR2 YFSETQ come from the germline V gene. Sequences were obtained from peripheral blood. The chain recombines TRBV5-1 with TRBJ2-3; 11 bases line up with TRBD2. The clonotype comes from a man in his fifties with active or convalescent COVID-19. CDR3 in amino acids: CASSSRTSGRGDTQYF. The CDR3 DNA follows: TGCGCCAGCAGCTCCCGGACTAGCGGGCGAGGAGATACGCAGTATTTT.